Sequencing of this T cell receptor beta chain was carried out in a study of blood T cell repertoires in COVID-19. This clone was picked up one time. Only in-frame clones appear in the TCRdb table, and some are missing; sequencing was by immunoSEQ multiplex PCR. The sample holds around 230,000 clones; 65% to 90% are singletons and the top ten take more than 4.5%. The germline gives CDR1 MNHEY, CDR2 SVGAGI. Deletions cut 0 bases from V and 1 base from J, with 13 bases between. This CDR3 has 16 residues. Sequenced material: peripheral blood. The source is a man over 45 with COVID-19, enrolled during active disease. The V gene is TRBV6-5, the J gene TRBJ2-7, with a tentative D call TRBD1 (5 bases). The CDR3 here is CASSYSPGAESYEQYF. The CDR3 coding sequence is TGTGCCAGCAGTTACTCGCCTGGGGCCGAATCCTACGAGCAGTACTTC.